The clone carrying this T cell receptor (beta chain) was seen ten or more times. Its antigen remains unknown. These data come from a study of T-cell reconstitution after alpha-beta-depleted transplantation in children. CDR3 size: 17 residues. The V and J ends lost 1 base and 8 bases respectively, with 21 bases between them. Per the germline V gene, CDR1 is SGHRS and CDR2 is YFSETQ. Broader study findings: Alpha-beta T cells present about two months after transplant were reported to originate from several hundred expanded graft clones. When one year had passed after transplant, most T-cell counts and diversity came from newly produced T cells. In some patients, recipient T cells and intrathymic progenitors surviving conditioning explained high day-60 diversity.

TCRbeta library construction was performed incorporating unique molecular identifiers. TCRdb fed the PCR reads into MiXCR, producing one record per CDR3 protein. The sample has about 460,000 distinct CDR3 sequences; over 9.5% are singletons. This specimen consisted of PBMCs, obtained before TCRalphabeta/CD19-depleted stem cell transplant. This rearrangement joins TRBV5-1 to TRBJ1-4, with unresolved D. This clonotype was sampled from a child aged 2-9 years with inherited bone marrow failure, due to receive a stem cell transplant. CDR3 DNA sequence: TGCGCCAGCAGCTTGTCGCAGGTGACTCTTTCGGGGGAAAAACTGTTTTTT. It codes for CASSLSQVTLSGEKLFF.